The text below deals with one T cell receptor (beta chain). Its antigen is not identified. This CDR3 is 14 amino acids long. V lost 8 bases and J lost 7; bases outside the gene matches: 10. These data belong to a study of identical twins. TCRdb re-called the 5' RACE reads with MiXCR, one entry per CDR3 protein. The sample records about 530,000 distinct CDR3 sequences, around 24% being singletons. Study conclusions and caveats: Carriage of fewer insertions was seen in abundant cord blood beta clonotypes, whereas memory repertoires showed none. Within monozygotic twins, out-of-frame TCR alpha sharing was underestimated by the models.

This sample also appeared in a second study, on yellow fever vaccine responses in identical twins.

The chain couples TRBV12-3 or TRBV12-4 to TRBJ2-2, with 7 bases lining up with TRBD2. The sequence came from a woman aged 18-30 years in good health. Sequencing was performed on CD4+ T cells sorted from blood. CDR3 loop: CASALGGGGGELFF. As DNA, the CDR3 is TGTGCCAGCGCCCTAGGCGGGGGTGGCGGGGAGCTGTTTTTT.